What follows is one TCR beta chain and its context. Its specificity is unknown. This sample was included in a study of cytomegalovirus exposure and HLA in healthy donors. The overall study: Researchers found that around 80% of about 400 genotyped donors fell within the Caucasian-associated ancestry cluster.

Broader study findings: CMV serostatus stood as the only immune exposure information on hand. Per published accounts, TCR beta sequences correctly predicted the HLA-A and HLA-B alleles of most subjects. By HLA locus, TCR association rates varied in a later analysis, with DRB1 showing the most and HLA-C the fewest.

Between the trimmed V and J ends, which lost 3 bases and 8 bases, there was a span of 16 bases. Germline V gives CDR1 MDHEN, CDR2 SYDVKM. This CDR3 is built from 15 residues. The PCR used 60 Vbeta and 13 Jbeta primers. Profiling relied on immunoSEQ multiplex PCR, and the TCRdb table lists in-frame clones only, not all of them. The profile covers roughly 150,000 clones, with 82% appearing a single time and about 1.6% taken by the ten largest. The rearrangement uses TRBV28 and TRBJ1-4, with D perhaps TRBD1 (5 bases). Sequencing input: PBMCs. The sequence was obtained from a girl between 5 and 17 years old in good health and CMV-seropositive. CDR3 loop: CASSFSYGGREKLFF. The DNA for the CDR3 is TGTGCCAGCAGTTTTTCCTACGGGGGGAGAGAAAAACTGTTTTTT.